Described below is a single T cell receptor (beta chain) sequence and its context. The antigen remains unidentified. V was shortened by 6 bases and J by 7 bases, with 16 bases between the two germline ends. CDR3 length: 14 amino acids. CDR1 and CDR2 from the germline V gene are MNHEY and SMNVEV (reference sequence). The entry originates in a study of early T cells in non-severe SARS-CoV-2 infection. Study results and caveats: Using VDJdb, the matching emphasized anti-spike CD8 responses while missing private and CD4 specificities.

Unique molecular identifiers were attached to individual cDNA molecules. Using its own MiXCR run on the 5' RACE reads, TCRdb lists one record per CDR3 protein. The table includes 88,000 or so distinct CDR3 sequences, 15% detected once. The source of this sequence is an adult who was a healthcare worker with PCR-confirmed SARS-CoV-2 infection or an uninfected control (not recorded which). Sequencing input: whole blood. The chain combines TRBV27 with TRBJ2-4, with D possibly TRBD2 on 6 matching bases. The CDR3 protein is CASRSGLLGNIQYF. The CDR3 DNA reads TGTGCCAGCAGGTCGGGACTTTTGGGTAACATTCAGTACTTC.